This T cell receptor (beta chain) emerged from a study of shared clonotypes between healthy human individuals. General observations from the study: With few donors, the genetic and exposure-history diversity represented was limited. Specimens sampled were limited to blood, with tissue repertoires likely differing.

The ends were cut back, 3 bases at V and 2 bases at J, with 6 bases in the middle. The germline V gene has CDR1 WNHNN and CDR2 SYGVQD (reference sequence). CDR3 size: 13 residues. The assay was run at deep level. Each replicate PCR on the sorted subsets used 150 to 200 ng DNA (roughly 32,000 T cell genomes). Profiled with immunoSEQ multiplex PCR; TCRdb holds only in-frame clones, not every one. The sample includes about 1 million clones, 60% to 80% of them seen just once. Details on this clone: Its specificity is unknown.

This receptor was obtained from a man aged 18 to 30 in good health. The specimen sequenced was memory CD4+ T cells sorted from blood. As to subset: CD45RA-negative fraction. The chain links TRBV10-1 to TRBJ2-3; D not resolved. The CDR3 sequence is CASSDGVTDTQYF. As DNA, the CDR3 is TGCGCCAGCAGTGATGGAGTCACAGATACGCAGTATTTT.